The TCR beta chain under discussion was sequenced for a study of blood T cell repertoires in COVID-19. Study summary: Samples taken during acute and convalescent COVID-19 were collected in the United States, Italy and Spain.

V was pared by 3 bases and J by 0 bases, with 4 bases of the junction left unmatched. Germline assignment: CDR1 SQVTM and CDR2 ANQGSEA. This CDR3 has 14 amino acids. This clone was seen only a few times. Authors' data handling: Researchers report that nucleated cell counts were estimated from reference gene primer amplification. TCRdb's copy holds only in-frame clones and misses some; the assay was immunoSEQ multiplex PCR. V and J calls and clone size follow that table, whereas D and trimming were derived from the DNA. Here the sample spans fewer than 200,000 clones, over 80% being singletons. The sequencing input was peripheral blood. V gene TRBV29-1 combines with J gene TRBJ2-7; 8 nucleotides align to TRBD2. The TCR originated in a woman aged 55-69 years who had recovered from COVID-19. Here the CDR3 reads CSVDGSGDSYEQYF. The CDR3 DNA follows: TGCAGCGTTGATGGTAGCGGGGACTCCTACGAGCAGTACTTC.